This T cell receptor beta chain was retrieved from a study of long-term antiretroviral therapy in people with HIV. Whole-study results and caveats: Specimens of blood were obtained during about 2003 to 2018, possibly under older ART regimens. Dominance of pre-ART expanded clones persisted, fluctuating and often declining after ART.

HIV-positive participants were all treated in the United States. In each sample, 1-10 million cryopreserved PBMC were present before DNA extraction. The run of the v3.0 immunoSEQ assay was at survey level. The repertoire was sequenced with immunoSEQ multiplex PCR; TCRdb's copy has only in-frame clones and lacks some. The sample shows about 12,000 clones, around three quarters of them seen only once. The CDR3 runs to 14 residues. Per the germline V gene, CDR1 is SGHTA and CDR2 is FQGNSA. Deletions cut 1 base from V and 7 bases from J, with 14 bases between. Of note for this clone: Antigen specificity is unknown.

The source is a middle-aged man with HIV. The rearrangement uses TRBV7-2 and TRBJ2-7; D remains unclear. The sample consisted of unsorted PBMCs, taken less than 3.2 years before starting antiretroviral therapy. The CDR3 nucleotides read TGTGCCAGCAGCTTAGAAGGTGCGTCCGGGGAGCAGTACTTC. It specifies CASSLEGASGEQYF.